One and the same sample provided the 25 T cell receptor beta chains below, sequenced in a study of PD-1 blockade in classical Hodgkin lymphoma. The data were produced by immunoSEQ multiplex PCR, yet TCRdb's version contains in-frame clones alone and is incomplete. The sample holds 14,000 to 15,000 clones, roughly nine tenths seen once. The time point was: newly diagnosed, previously untreated cHL patient sample. Magnetic negative selection, applied to thawed PBMCs, was used to isolate the CD8+ T cells. Sample: CD8+ T cells from blood. The receptor source for this set is a human donor with classical Hodgkin lymphoma.

This chain connects TRBV29-1 to TRBJ2-7; 9 bases align to TRBD1. With V trimmed by 4 bases and J by 7 bases, 8 bases remained unmatched. The germline CDR1 and CDR2 sequences are SQVTM and ANQGSEA. The length of the CDR3 is 13 residues. The chain's CDR3 is CSVGTGEDGEQYF. CDR3 sequence (DNA): TGCAGCGTTGGGACAGGGGAGGATGGAGAGCAGTACTTC.

The chain joins TRBV5-1 to TRBJ2-2; 8 bases match TRBD2. This CDR3 has 15 amino acids. Germline assignment: CDR1 SGHRS and CDR2 YFSETQ. V lost 4 bases and J lost 0; bases outside the gene matches: 2. CDR3 sequence: CASSLLAANTGELFF. DNA for the CDR3: TGCGCCAGCAGCCTACTAGCGGCGAACACCGGGGAGCTGTTTTTT.

This sequence joins TRBV7-9 and TRBJ2-7; D might be TRBD1 (6 bases). The germline gives CDR1 SEHNR, CDR2 FQNEAQ (reference sequence). Trimming cost V 6 bases and J 1 base, with 10 bases left between them. The CDR3 spans 13 residues. This CDR3 reads CASRLDSSYEQYV. The CDR3 coding sequence is TGTGCCAGCAGATTGGACAGTTCCTACGAGCAGTACGTC.

The J gene is TRBJ2-2, the V gene TRBV25-1; D call uncertain. The CDR3 totals 13 residues. Deletions cut 5 bases from V and 7 bases from J, with 11 bases between. CDR1 and CDR2 from the germline V gene are MGHDK and SYGVNS. DNA of the CDR3: TGTGCCAGCAGTACCCCCTACGGCGGGGAGCTGTTTTTT. It specifies CASSTPYGGELFF.

The chain employs TRBV19 and TRBJ1-5; a weak D match, TRBD1 (6 bases). Germline lookup yields CDR1 LNHDA and CDR2 SQIVND (reference sequence). V was shortened by 9 bases and J by 0 bases, with 15 bases between the two germline ends. The CDR3 is made up of 15 amino acids. CDR3 nucleotides: TGTGCCAGCGTGGGGGCCCTTTATAGCAATCAGCCCCAGCATTTT. Translation: CASVGALYSNQPQHF.

The gene calls are TRBV18 and TRBJ2-1, with D unclear. CDR3 length: 13 amino acids. CDR1 is KGHSH, CDR2 LQKENI, per germline. V gave up 3 bases and J gave up 3 bases, with 6 bases separating them. CDR3 in DNA: TGTGCCAGCTCACCGGCGGACTACAATGAGCAGTTCTTC. Protein product: CASSPADYNEQFF.

The chain employs TRBV2 and TRBJ2-3; 10 bases map to TRBD2. V lost 9 bases to trimming and J lost 3 bases; unmatched junction nucleotides: 9. Germline CDR1 reads SNHLY; CDR2 reads FYNNEI. CDR3 size: 15 residues. This CDR3 reads CARRRGLASTDTQYF. CDR3 coding DNA: TGTGCCAGGAGGAGGGGACTAGCGTCGACAGATACGCAGTATTTT.

V and J are TRBV28 and TRBJ2-1; 12 positions match TRBD2. The V segment lost 3 bases and the J segment 4 bases; nucleotides outside the gene matches: 4. The CDR3 consists of 16 residues. In germline, CDR1 is MDHEN, CDR2 SYDVKM. This CDR3 reads CASSLGTSGLYNEQFF. As DNA, the CDR3 is TGTGCCAGCAGTTTGGGGACTAGCGGGCTTTACAATGAGCAGTTCTTC.

The chain couples TRBV5-1 to TRBJ2-5; D is ambiguous. This CDR3 has 14 residues. CDR1 is SGHRS and CDR2 is YFSETQ in the germline V gene. The V and J ends lost 0 bases and 2 bases respectively, with 8 bases between them. CDR3 sequence reads: CASSLVGPQETQYF. In nucleotides, the CDR3 is TGCGCCAGCAGCTTGGTGGGCCCACAAGAGACCCAGTACTTC.

The rearrangement uses TRBV7-2 and TRBJ2-1; 10 positions agree with TRBD2. The ends lost 5 bases at V and 4 bases at J; junction bases unmatched: 8. CDR1 SGHTA and CDR2 FQGNSA come from the germline V gene. This CDR3 contains 16 residues. The CDR3 nucleotides are TGTGCCAGCAGCCCCTCCTCTAGCGGGAGATACAATGAGCAGTTCTTC. Translated, it gives CASSPSSSGRYNEQFF.

The chain links TRBV4-1 to TRBJ1-1; D is possibly TRBD1 (5 bases). The CDR3 runs to 14 residues. Trimming cost V 0 bases and J 8 bases, with 13 bases left between them. Germline loops: CDR1 MGHRA, CDR2 YSYEKL. The CDR3 DNA sequence: TGCGCCAGCAGCCAAGAGGATTTGCGGGGCGAAGCTTTCTTT. As protein: CASSQEDLRGEAFF.

The gene calls are TRBV15 and TRBJ1-1; TRBD1 is a possible D gene (6 bases). With 0 bases removed from V and 4 bases from J, the gap between germline ends came to 6 bases. Germline V lookup: CDR1 LNHNV, CDR2 YYDKDF (reference sequence). This CDR3 is built from 13 residues. In DNA, the CDR3 is TGTGCCACCAGCAGAGAGGACAGCACTGAAGCTTTCTTT. Residues: CATSREDSTEAFF.

The chain uses TRBV10-1 and TRBJ2-3; 10 nucleotides agree with TRBD2. Unmatched junction bases numbered 9, after V lost 6 bases and J lost 6 bases. The germline gives CDR1 WNHNN, CDR2 SYGVQD (reference sequence). This CDR3 contains 15 residues. CDR3 coding DNA: TGCGCCAGCAGCCGGACTAGCGGCCATGGGGATACGCAGTATTTT. Translated, it gives CASSRTSGHGDTQYF.

The chain has TRBV4-2 and TRBJ2-7; D not certain. The CDR3 extends over 14 amino acids. Germline lookup yields CDR1 LGHNA and CDR2 YNFKEQ. V was trimmed by 0 bases and J by 3 bases, leaving 9 bases between them. The CDR3 here is CASSQDFGFYEQYF. CDR3 DNA: TGTGCCAGCAGCCAAGATTTTGGCTTCTACGAGCAGTACTTC.

J is TRBJ2-1 and V is TRBV7-8, with 7 positions matching TRBD1. V was pared by 5 bases and J by 0 bases, with 4 bases of the junction left unmatched. The CDR3 has 15 residues. The germline V gene has CDR1 SGHVS and CDR2 FQNEAQ. The CDR3 nucleotides are TGTGCCAGCAGCACCCGGGACAGCTCCTACAATGAGCAGTTCTTC. Its translation: CASSTRDSSYNEQFF.

The chain joins TRBV28 to TRBJ2-1; D is possibly TRBD2 (6 bases). CDR1 and CDR2 from the germline V gene are MDHEN and SYDVKM. Trimming cost V 3 bases and J 2 bases, with 11 bases left between them. The CDR3 runs 15 residues. The CDR3 reads CASSFPSEAYNEQFF. CDR3 in DNA: TGTGCCAGCAGTTTTCCTAGCGAGGCCTACAATGAGCAGTTCTTC.

The chain recombines TRBV19 with TRBJ1-2; D unclear. The germline CDR1 and CDR2 sequences are LNHDA and SQIVND (reference sequence). The V gene lost 1 base and the J gene lost 6 bases, with 6 bases spanning the gap. The CDR3 consists of 12 residues. The CDR3 DNA reads as TGTGCCAGTAGTATAGGGGTGGATGGCTACACCTTC. It yields the protein CASSIGVDGYTF.

The chain combines TRBV15 with TRBJ2-1, with TRBD2 matching over 14 bases. Germline lookup yields CDR1 LNHNV and CDR2 YYDKDF (reference sequence). The V and J ends lost 1 base and 7 bases, in that order; junction bases with no gene match: 21. The CDR3 extends over 22 amino acids. This chain's CDR3 is CATSRGTQTSGRAYGPRNEQFF. CDR3 in DNA: TGTGCCACCAGCAGAGGAACCCAGACTAGCGGGAGGGCCTATGGTCCTCGGAATGAGCAGTTCTTC.

The chain has TRBV7-3 and TRBJ1-3; D remains ambiguous. V was trimmed by 2 bases and J by 3 bases, leaving 14 bases between them. The CDR3 runs to 16 residues. CDR1 is SGHTA, CDR2 FQGTGA, per germline. The CDR3 protein is CASSLVWDPDGNTIYF. The CDR3, as DNA: TGTGCCAGCAGCTTAGTTTGGGATCCTGATGGAAACACCATATATTTT.

This rearrangement joins TRBV13 to TRBJ2-1, with TRBD2 matching over 9 bases. Per the germline V gene, CDR1 is PRHDT and CDR2 is FYEKMQ (reference sequence). The length of the CDR3 is 17 residues. V lost 3 bases to trimming and J lost 10 bases; unmatched junction nucleotides: 16. The CDR3 loop is CASSLRGGGRAAGEQFF. CDR3 in DNA: TGTGCCAGCAGCTTGCGAGGGGGCGGGAGGGCGGCAGGGGAGCAGTTCTTC.

The rearrangement uses TRBV27 and TRBJ1-2; perhaps TRBD1 as D (5 bases). The CDR3 length is 14 residues. Germline assignment: CDR1 MNHEY and CDR2 SMNVEV (reference sequence). V was pared by 2 bases and J by 8 bases, with 15 bases between. CDR3 protein: CASSLEGAFGGYTF. Here the CDR3 DNA reads TGTGCCAGCAGTTTAGAAGGGGCCTTTGGGGGCTACACCTTC.

This clone was counted between two and nine times. This chain links TRBV7-9 with TRBJ2-7; 10 bases match TRBD2. Germline-derived CDR1 and CDR2 are SEHNR and FQNEAQ (reference sequence). Trimming took 7 bases from V and 5 from J; bases not matched to a gene: 8. The CDR3 sequence is 14 residues long. The CDR3, as DNA: TGTGCCAGCACAGTGACTAGCGGGCCTAACGAGCAGTACGTC. It is translated as CASTVTSGPNEQYV.

The rearrangement uses TRBV9 and TRBJ2-7, with a tentative D call TRBD2 (6 bases). The CDR3 runs 16 residues. In germline, CDR1 is SGDLS, CDR2 YYNGEE. The V and J ends lost 0 bases and 4 bases respectively, with 17 bases between them. CDR3 region: CASSVEGLPTDYEQYF. The CDR3 DNA reads TGTGCCAGCAGCGTAGAAGGACTACCTACCGATTACGAGCAGTACTTC.

V is TRBV7-9 and J is TRBJ2-5; no definite D call. The V gene lost 1 base and the J gene lost 5 bases, with 2 bases spanning the gap. The CDR3 consists of 11 residues. Germline CDR1 and CDR2: SEHNR and FQNEAQ (reference sequence). The CDR3 sequence is CASSLVETQYF. The CDR3, as DNA: TGTGCCAGCAGCTTAGTGGAGACCCAGTACTTC.

The chain employs TRBV15 and TRBJ1-2; the D gene is possibly TRBD1 (6 bases). The V end lost 3 bases, the J end lost 4 bases, and 12 bases lay between the germline ends. Germline V gives CDR1 LNHNV, CDR2 YYDKDF (reference sequence). The CDR3 extends over 14 amino acids. The chain's CDR3 is CATSSVTGTYGYTF. The CDR3 DNA is TGTGCCACCAGCAGTGTCACAGGGACCTATGGCTACACCTTC.